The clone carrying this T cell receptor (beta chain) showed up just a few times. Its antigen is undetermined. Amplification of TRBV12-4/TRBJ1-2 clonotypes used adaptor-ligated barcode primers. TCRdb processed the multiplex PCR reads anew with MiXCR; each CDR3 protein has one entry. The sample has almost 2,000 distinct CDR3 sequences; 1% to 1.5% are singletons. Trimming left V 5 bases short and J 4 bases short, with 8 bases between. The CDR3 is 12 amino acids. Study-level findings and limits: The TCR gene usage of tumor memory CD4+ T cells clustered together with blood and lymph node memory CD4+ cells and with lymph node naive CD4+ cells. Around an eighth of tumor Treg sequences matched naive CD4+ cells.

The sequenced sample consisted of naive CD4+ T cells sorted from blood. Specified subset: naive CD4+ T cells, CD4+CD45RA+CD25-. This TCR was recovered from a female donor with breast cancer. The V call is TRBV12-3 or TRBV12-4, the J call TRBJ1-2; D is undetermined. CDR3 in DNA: TGTGCCAGCAGTCGCGCCCGCTATGGCTACACCTTC. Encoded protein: CASSRARYGYTF.